The 21 T cell receptor beta chains below were found in one sample sequenced in a study of blood T cell repertoires in COVID-19 (dated by TCRdb to about 2020). The receptor library was made with the immunoSEQ multiplex PCR assay. TCRdb re-hosts the immuneACCESS table, in-frame sequences only. Its copies lack some clones; in the studies checked, an unresolved V gene accounts for under half of them, and the cause for the rest is not known. The sample yields roughly 350,000 clones; 85% were counted once. The ten largest clones capture roughly 3.7% of the sample. Sequences were obtained from peripheral blood. The receptors were sampled from a woman between 18 and 29 years old with acute or convalescent COVID-19.

This clone was observed a single time. This CDR3 reads CASGRSTDNEQFF. CDR3 DNA: TGCGCCAGCGGGAGGTCCACCGACAATGAGCAGTTCTTC. The V call is TRBV5-1, the J call TRBJ2-1; D might be TRBD2 (6 bases). The CDR3 contains 13 residues. Germline CDR1 and CDR2: SGHRS and YFSETQ. Between the trimmed V and J ends, which lost 7 bases and 5 bases, there was a span of 13 bases.

This chain joins TRBV24-1 and TRBJ1-4; D remains ambiguous. The CDR3 runs 15 residues. In germline, CDR1 is KGHDR, CDR2 SFDVKD. V was shortened by 5 bases and J by 0 bases, with 9 bases between the two germline ends. The DNA of the CDR3 is TGTGCCACCAGTGCAAGCGGCGCAACTAATGAAAAACTGTTTTTT. Translated: CATSASGATNEKLFF.

The rearrangement joins TRBV9 to TRBJ1-4; the match to TRBD1 covers 7 bases. The CDR3 covers 15 residues. Germline trimming cut 0 bases from V and 8 bases from J; bases unmatched to any gene: 7. From germline, CDR1 is SGDLS and CDR2 YYNGEE. CDR3 DNA sequence: TGTGCCAGCAGCGTAGCAAGGGGGCTGAGGGAAAAACTGTTTTTT. This gives the protein CASSVARGLREKLFF.

This clone was observed once. The chain combines TRBV10-1 with TRBJ2-7; 7 bases align to TRBD1. This CDR3 is 17 amino acids long. CDR1 WNHNN and CDR2 SYGVQD come from the germline V gene (reference sequence). The V segment lost 7 bases and the J segment 5 bases; nucleotides outside the gene matches: 20. CDR3 sequence: CASNDWSRQGATNEQYF. CDR3 bases: TGCGCCAGCAACGACTGGTCGAGACAGGGTGCTACGAACGAGCAGTACTTC.

The chain carries TRBV6-5 and TRBJ2-1, with 11 positions matching TRBD2. Germline values: CDR1 MNHEY, CDR2 SVGAGI. The CDR3 totals 15 residues. V shed 6 bases and J 0 bases; nucleotides not matched to a gene: 1. CDR3 residues: CASRTSGSSYNEQFF. The CDR3 DNA sequence: TGTGCCAGCAGAACTAGCGGGAGCTCCTACAATGAGCAGTTCTTC.

V usage is TRBV7-3 and J usage is TRBJ2-1; D perhaps matches TRBD2 (6 bases). This CDR3 contains 18 residues. V was shortened by 5 bases and J by 3 bases, with 23 bases between the two germline ends. CDR1 and CDR2 (germline): SGHTA, FQGTGA. CDR3 nucleotide sequence: TGTGCCAGCAGCCCACCCCGTGGAGGGCTACTACTCTACAATGAGCAGTTCTTC. It translates to CASSPPRGGLLLYNEQFF.

At least ten counts were recorded for this clone. This sequence joins TRBV6-5 and TRBJ1-2; unclear D gene. The CDR3 spans 13 residues. V was pared by 5 bases and J by 1 base, with 8 bases between. The V gene's germline CDR1 is MNHEY and CDR2 SVGAGI. The CDR3, as DNA: TGTGCCAGCAGTCACGAGGGTAACTATGGCTACACCTTC. It translates to CASSHEGNYGYTF.

V gene TRBV7-9 combines with J gene TRBJ1-1; no firm D call. Germline V gives CDR1 SEHNR, CDR2 FQNEAQ (reference sequence). Trimming removed 4 bases at V and 1 base at J, with 10 bases between. The CDR3 runs to 14 residues. CDR3 amino acids: CASSSLSWNTEAFF. DNA of the CDR3: TGTGCCAGCAGCTCCCTCTCTTGGAACACTGAAGCTTTCTTT.

This clone was observed a single time. The CDR3 is CASSWAPTVQETQYF. The CDR3 nucleotides read TGTGCCAGCAGCTGGGCGCCGACAGTCCAAGAGACCCAGTACTTC. This chain uses TRBV7-8 with TRBJ2-5, with a weak D call TRBD1 (5 bases). Per germline, CDR1 SGHVS and CDR2 FQNEAQ. This CDR3 region has 15 residues. Trimming stripped 4 bases from V and 1 base from J, with 13 bases between.

This rearrangement joins TRBV6-5 to TRBJ2-5, with D maybe TRBD2 (6 bases). The germline V gene has CDR1 MNHEY and CDR2 SVGAGI. V lost 7 bases and J lost 2, with 8 bases in between. This CDR3 is built from 12 residues. The CDR3 coding sequence is TGTGCCAGCAAACTAGCACAAGAGACCCAGTACTTC. This encodes CASKLAQETQYF.

The chain uses TRBV10-2 and TRBJ2-3; TRBD2 matches 8 bases. In germline, CDR1 is WSHSY, CDR2 SAAADI. The V gene end was trimmed by 8 bases and the J gene end by 2 bases; junction bases not matched to a gene: 3. This CDR3 comprises 13 residues. DNA for the CDR3: TGCGCCAGCCCGGGGGGGCCCACAGATACGCAGTATTTT. Encoded protein: CASPGGPTDTQYF.

V is TRBV10-1 and J is TRBJ1-6; 9 nucleotides match TRBD1. V shed 6 bases and J 7 bases; nucleotides not matched to a gene: 4. CDR3 size: 14 residues. Germline CDR1 and CDR2: WNHNN and SYGVQD (reference sequence). CDR3 in amino acids: CASSTDRGNSPLHF. CDR3 sequence (DNA): TGCGCCAGCAGCACGGACAGGGGAAATTCACCCCTCCACTTT.

The genes are TRBV10-1 and TRBJ1-5; TRBD1 might be the D (6 bases). In germline, CDR1 is WNHNN, CDR2 SYGVQD (reference sequence). The CDR3 is made up of 14 amino acids. V lost 6 bases to trimming and J lost 3 bases, with 12 bases between them. The CDR3 DNA sequence: TGCGCCAGCAGGGTTGACAGGTTCAATCAGCCCCAGCATTTT. It translates to CASRVDRFNQPQHF.

This clone was seen more than once but under ten times. The V gene is TRBV5-4, the J gene TRBJ2-7, with 8 bases that match TRBD1. V lost 4 bases, J lost 5 bases, and 8 bases stayed unmatched. The CDR3 is 14 amino acids. The V gene's germline CDR1 is SGHNT and CDR2 YYREEE (reference sequence). DNA for the CDR3: TGTGCCAGCAGCCCAACAGGGGGTTGGAACGAGCAGTACTTC. Translating it yields CASSPTGGWNEQYF.

CDR3 region: CASGDYRGPNYEQYF. The CDR3 DNA reads TGTGCTAGTGGTGACTACAGGGGGCCGAACTACGAGCAGTACTTC. V usage is TRBV12-5 and J usage is TRBJ2-7; 9 nucleotides line up with TRBD1. Germline V gene lookup returns CDR1 LGHNT and CDR2 FRNRAP. Trimming cost V 5 bases and J 3 bases; bases outside gene matches: 8. The CDR3 extends over 15 amino acids.

The chain uses TRBV5-6 and TRBJ1-1; 9 bases match TRBD1. The CDR3 has 13 residues. Germline CDR1 reads SGHDT; CDR2 reads YYEEEE. The ends lost 4 bases at V and 5 bases at J; junction bases unmatched: 3. DNA for the CDR3: TGTGCCAGCAGCACCGGGACAGGGACTGAAGCTTTCTTT. Translating it yields CASSTGTGTEAFF.

The chain uses TRBV5-4 and TRBJ2-1; 10 positions agree with TRBD1. This CDR3 contains 15 residues. Trimming cost V 2 bases and J 6 bases; bases outside gene matches: 5. Germline CDR1 and CDR2: SGHNT and YYREEE (reference sequence). The CDR3 protein is CASSFGTGARNEQFF. DNA for the CDR3: TGTGCCAGCAGCTTCGGGACAGGGGCCCGCAATGAGCAGTTCTTC.

Points on this clone: Other DNA sequences in this specimen translate into the identical CDR3. The J gene is TRBJ1-5, the V gene TRBV7-6; no clear D. The germline gives CDR1 SGHVS, CDR2 FNYEAQ. This CDR3 is 13 amino acids long. Trimming took off 3 bases at V and 1 base at J, with 4 bases between the two ends. The CDR3 region is CASSFGSNQPQHF. In nucleotides, the CDR3 is TGTGCCAGCAGCTTCGGGAGCAATCAGCCCCAGCATTTT.

The chain has TRBV9 and TRBJ2-2; 8 nucleotides match TRBD1. Germline lookup yields CDR1 SGDLS and CDR2 YYNGEE. The CDR3 consists of 16 residues. J was trimmed by 3 bases and V by 3 bases; bases with no gene match: 7. CDR3 sequence reads: CASSEDRVGYTGELFF. The CDR3 nucleotides read TGTGCCAGCAGCGAGGACAGGGTAGGGTACACCGGGGAGCTGTTTTTT.

This chain connects TRBV28 to TRBJ2-7; D is possibly TRBD2 (6 bases). The CDR3 runs 14 residues. V lost 9 bases and J lost 0, with 15 bases in between. Germline V lookup: CDR1 MDHEN, CDR2 SYDVKM. CDR3 DNA sequence: TGTGCCAGTGTATATGGGGGGAGCTCCTACGAGCAGTACTTC. It specifies CASVYGGSSYEQYF.

The V call is TRBV6-5, the J call TRBJ2-3; no firm D call. The germline gives CDR1 MNHEY, CDR2 SVGAGI. The CDR3 runs 11 residues. V was pared by 6 bases and J by 7 bases, with 8 bases between. CDR3 sequence reads: CASREWYTQYF. CDR3 nucleotides: TGTGCCAGCAGAGAGTGGTATACGCAGTATTTT.